This T cell receptor (beta chain) was captured by sequencing in a study of Tregs in tolerant kidney transplant recipients. V was clipped by 2 bases and J by 5 bases; unmatched bases: 5. The germline V gene has CDR1 SGHDT and CDR2 YYEEEE. The CDR3 contains 15 residues. CD4+CD25+CD127- Tregs, CD4+CD25- non-Tregs, CD4 and CD8 cells were sorted. Clones were read by immunoSEQ multiplex PCR, and TCRdb kept only the in-frame ones, dropping some. This repertoire shows around 16,000 clones, about 92% found once; its top ten account for 10% to 15%. The sequence came from a human donor in good health. The J gene is TRBJ2-1, the V gene TRBV5-6; 9 positions agree with TRBD2. The sequenced sample consisted of CD8+ T cells from blood. The chain's CDR3 is CASSFLSGGNNEQFF. CDR3 nucleotides: TGTGCCAGCAGCTTTTTAAGCGGGGGGAACAATGAGCAGTTCTTC.